This T cell receptor (beta chain) was identified in a study of T cell repertoires in cytomegalovirus infection. Overall study context: It was recently identified HLA-C-restricted and well-studied HLA-B-restricted CMV epitopes that the study used. Public TCR beta signatures were indicative of both CMV infection and a matching HLA type.

V lost 1 base and J lost 2, with 13 bases in between. There are 15 residues in the CDR3. The germline V gene encodes CDR1 SGHRS and CDR2 YFSETQ. Overall study findings and caveats: Totalled public TCR beta family frequency picked out people who carried CMV plus the relevant HLA.

Each CDR3 protein gets one entry after TCRdb re-called the reads with MiXCR. This sample carries about 700,000 distinct CDR3 sequences, around 32% of them seen once, and the ten largest clones take 15% to 20%. As for this clonotype: The antigen is not known.

The V call is TRBV5-1, the J call TRBJ2-7, with D possibly called TRBD1 or TRBD2 (6 bases each). The sequencing used cultured PBMCs, collected from culture after CMV antigen stimulation. This clonotype was sampled from a human donor in good health (CMV status not recorded). Some clones in this sample may be carry-over from other donors' samples. The CDR3 DNA reads as TGCGCCAGCAGCTTGTCGGGGGCTCGGACCTACGAGCAGTACTTC. Its translation: CASSLSGARTYEQYF.